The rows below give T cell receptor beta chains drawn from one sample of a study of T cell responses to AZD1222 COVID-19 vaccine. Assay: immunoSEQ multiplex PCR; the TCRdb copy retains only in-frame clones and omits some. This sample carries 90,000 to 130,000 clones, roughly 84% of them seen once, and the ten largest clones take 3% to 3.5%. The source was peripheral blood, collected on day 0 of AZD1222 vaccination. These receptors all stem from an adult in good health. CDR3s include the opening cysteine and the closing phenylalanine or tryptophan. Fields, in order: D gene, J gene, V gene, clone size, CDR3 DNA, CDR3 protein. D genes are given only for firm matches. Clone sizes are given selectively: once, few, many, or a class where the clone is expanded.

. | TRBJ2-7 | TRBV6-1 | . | TGTGCCAGCAGTGATGTGGGGAAGCAGTACTTC | CASSDVGKQYF
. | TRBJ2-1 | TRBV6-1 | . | TGTGCCAGCAGTGAATGGGGGGGGCGCTCCTACAATGAGCAGTTCTTC | CASSEWGGRSYNEQFF
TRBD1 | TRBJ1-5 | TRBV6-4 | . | TGTGCCAGAGACAGGGACCATAGCAATCAGCCCCAGCATTTT | CARDRDHSNQPQHF
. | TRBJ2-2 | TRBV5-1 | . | TGCGCCAGCAGCTCAAGAAACACCGGGGAGCTGTTTTTT | CASSSRNTGELFF
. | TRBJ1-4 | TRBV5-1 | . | TGCGCCAGCAGCGCCAGGGGTTCTAATGAAAAACTGTTTTTT | CASSARGSNEKLFF
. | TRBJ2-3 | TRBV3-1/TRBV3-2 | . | TGTGCCAGCTCCCGGGTTAGCACAGATACGCAGTATTTT | CASSRVSTDTQYF
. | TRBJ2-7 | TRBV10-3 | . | TGTGCCATCGGGGGTGATTCCCGGGTAATAAGTGAGCAGTACTTC | CAIGGDSRVISEQYF
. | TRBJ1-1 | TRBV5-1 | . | TGCGCCAGCAGCTTGGCCTGGGGACGGAACACTGAAGCTTTCTTT | CASSLAWGRNTEAFF
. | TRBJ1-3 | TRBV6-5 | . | TGTGCCAGCAGTTACGTCCAGGATAATGGAAACACCATATATTTT | CASSYVQDNGNTIYF
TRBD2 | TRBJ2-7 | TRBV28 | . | TGTGCCAGCAGTTCGGGATATACACTAGCGGGGGCCCCCTACGAGCAGTACTTC | CASSSGYTLAGAPYEQYF
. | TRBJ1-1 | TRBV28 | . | TGTGCCAGCAGCGTTATGGGTGGGACTGAAGCTTTCTTT | CASSVMGGTEAFF
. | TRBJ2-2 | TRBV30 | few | TGTGCCTGGAGAGATCCGGAGCGTGGCACCGGGGAGCTGTTTTTT | CAWRDPERGTGELFF
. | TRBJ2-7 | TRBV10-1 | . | TGCGCCAGCAGTGAGGGACCGGGTCGCGAGCAGTACTTC | CASSEGPGREQYF
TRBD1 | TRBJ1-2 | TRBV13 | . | TGTGCCAGCAACGGACAGGAACTGAGGGGCTACACCTTC | CASNGQELRGYTF
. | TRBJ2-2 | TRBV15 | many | TGTGCCACCAGCAGAGATGTCCACACCGGGGAGCTGTTTTTT | CATSRDVHTGELFF
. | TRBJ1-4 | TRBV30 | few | TGTGCCTGGAACTCTGGATATGGTAATGAAAAACTGTTTTTT | CAWNSGYGNEKLFF
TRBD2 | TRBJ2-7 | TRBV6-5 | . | TGTGCCAGCAGAGGTACAGCGGGGGACTACGAGCAGTACTTC | CASRGTAGDYEQYF
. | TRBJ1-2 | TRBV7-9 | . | TGTGCCAGCAGCTTATCCCAGACAAGCGGTGGCTACACCTTC | CASSLSQTSGGYTF
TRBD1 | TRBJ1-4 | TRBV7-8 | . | TGTGCCAGCAGCCGAGACAGGGGAGGGGAAAAACTGTTTTTT | CASSRDRGGEKLFF
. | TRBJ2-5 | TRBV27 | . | TGTGCCAGCAGCCGGGAAGTTTTCGGGGAGACCCAGTACTTC | CASSREVFGETQYF
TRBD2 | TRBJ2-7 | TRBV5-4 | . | TGTGCCAGCACAGAGGGTGGTGTGGGGGGGATAATTGACGAGCAGTACTTC | CASTEGGVGGIIDEQYF
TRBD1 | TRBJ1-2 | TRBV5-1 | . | TGCGCCAGCAGCACACCGGGACAGGTATATGGCTACACCTTC | CASSTPGQVYGYTF